This entry lists 18 T cell receptor beta chains sequenced from one sample in a study of T cells after yellow fever vaccination. TCRdb recomputed calls from the 5' RACE reads with MiXCR, one row per CDR3 protein. Of about 10,000 distinct CDR3 sequences in the sample, 4% to 6% are singletons; the top ten hold 1.6%. The starting material was PBMCs, either bulk or a sorted T-cell subset (CD4+, CD8+, memory, or dextramer-sorted; not recorded which), obtained roughly 15 days after the first yellow fever vaccination. These TCRs come from a man younger than 30 who received the YFV17D yellow fever vaccine.

This clonotype counts as medium-sized. V is TRBV5-1 and J is TRBJ2-2, with D perhaps matching TRBD2 (5 bases). The CDR3 totals 14 residues. Germline lookup yields CDR1 SGHRS and CDR2 YFSETQ. Trimming left V 5 bases short and J 4 bases short, with 12 bases between. The CDR3 here is CASSQEAGTGELFF. CDR3 nucleotides: TGCGCCAGCAGTCAGGAGGCGGGCACCGGGGAGCTGTTTTTT.

This clonotype was recorded many times. The CDR3 spells CSASPTGRGYSNQPQHF. CDR3 nucleotides: TGCAGTGCTAGCCCGACAGGGAGGGGATATAGCAATCAGCCCCAGCATTTT. V gene TRBV20-1 combines with J gene TRBJ1-5, with 7 nucleotides matching TRBD1. Germline V CDR1 and CDR2: DFQATT, SNEGSKA (reference sequence). Unmatched junction bases numbered 11, after V lost 3 bases and J lost 0 bases. The CDR3 runs to 17 residues.

This clonotype was counted at least ten times. The chain is built from TRBV6-1 and TRBJ2-6, with D maybe TRBD1 (6 bases). V gave up 5 bases and J gave up 1 base, with 12 bases separating them. CDR1 and CDR2 (germline): MNHNS, SASEGT. This CDR3 has 16 residues. The CDR3 region is CASSKTGQSGANVLTF. CDR3 coding DNA: TGTGCCAGCAGTAAAACCGGACAGTCTGGGGCCAACGTCCTGACTTTC.

This clonotype was observed many times. V is TRBV19 and J is TRBJ2-2; D could derive from TRBD1 or TRBD2 (5 bases each). The germline V gene encodes CDR1 LNHDA and CDR2 SQIVND (reference sequence). The CDR3 length is 14 residues. V was cut by 3 bases and J by 6 bases, with 11 bases left in between. The CDR3 here is CASSIVRGAGELFF. The CDR3 bases are TGTGCCAGTAGTATTGTCCGAGGGGCCGGGGAGCTGTTTTTT.

This clonotype appeared many times. The chain joins TRBV5-1 to TRBJ1-1, with a weak D call TRBD1 (6 bases). V dropped 7 bases and J dropped 5 bases, with 15 bases sitting between them. CDR1 and CDR2 from the germline V gene are SGHRS and YFSETQ. CDR3 length: 13 residues. Here the CDR3 DNA reads TGCGCCAGCTCGAGGGGGGAGATGACTGAAGCTTTCTTT. It specifies CASSRGEMTEAFF.

The rearrangement links TRBV24-1 to TRBJ2-2; D remains unclear. This CDR3 is 12 amino acids long. Trimming pared 8 bases from V and 9 bases from J, leaving 12 bases between. CDR1 and CDR2 (germline): KGHDR, SFDVKD. The CDR3 here is CATTSGSRELFF. In DNA, the CDR3 is TGTGCCACCACTAGTGGGTCTCGGGAGCTGTTTTTT.

This clonotype appeared many times. The gene calls are TRBV19 and TRBJ2-5; no clear D gene. The ends were cut back, 6 bases at V and 2 bases at J, with 13 bases in the middle. CDR3 length: 14 amino acids. The germline V gene has CDR1 LNHDA and CDR2 SQIVND (reference sequence). CDR3 coding DNA: TGTGCCAGTAGCCTCTGGCAATCTCAAGAGACCCAGTACTTC. Its protein is CASSLWQSQETQYF.

This clonotype counts as medium-sized. The J gene is TRBJ2-4, the V gene TRBV7-9, with D perhaps TRBD2 (5 bases). V was cut by 3 bases and J by 0 bases, with 9 bases left in between. Germline CDR1 is SEHNR and CDR2 is FQNEAQ (reference sequence). This CDR3 is 15 amino acids long. CDR3 sequence reads: CASSLGEVAKNIQYF. The CDR3 nucleotides are TGTGCCAGCAGCTTGGGAGAGGTAGCCAAAAACATTCAGTACTTC.

This clonotype was recorded at least ten times. The chain joins TRBV7-2 to TRBJ1-5; 7 bases agree with TRBD1. The CDR3 runs to 13 residues. Germline CDR1 reads SGHTA; CDR2 reads FQGNSA. The V gene end was trimmed by 5 bases and the J gene end by 5 bases; junction bases not matched to a gene: 3. The CDR3 loop is CASSTQGYQPQHF. The CDR3 nucleotides are TGTGCCAGCAGCACACAGGGGTATCAGCCCCAGCATTTT.

This clonotype was observed many times. V and J are TRBV12-3 or TRBV12-4 and TRBJ2-7; D uncertain. Between the trimmed V and J ends, which lost 1 base and 6 bases, there was a span of 13 bases. The CDR3 sequence is 14 residues long. The CDR3 loop reads CASSLGSTWVEQYF. Written as DNA, the CDR3 is TGTGCCAGCAGTTTAGGGTCGACGTGGGTCGAGCAGTACTTC.

The table lists this clonotype with many counts. The chain recombines TRBV27 with TRBJ2-5, with D perhaps matching TRBD1 or TRBD2 (5 bases each). V lost 1 base to trimming and J lost 0 bases, with 9 bases between them. Per the germline V gene, CDR1 is MNHEY and CDR2 is SMNVEV (reference sequence). The CDR3 totals 15 residues. In DNA, the CDR3 is TGTGCCAGCAGTTTATGGGGACCGAACCAAGAGACCCAGTACTTC. Translating it yields CASSLWGPNQETQYF.

This clonotype is termed medium-sized. The chain recombines TRBV10-1 with TRBJ2-7; possible D gene TRBD2, 6 bases. Trimming shortened V by 3 bases and J by 3 bases, and 12 bases separated the two germline ends. The CDR3 sequence is 14 residues long. Per the germline V gene, CDR1 is WNHNN and CDR2 is SYGVQD (reference sequence). CDR3: CASSEGDSRYEQYF. The DNA of the CDR3 is TGCGCCAGCAGTGAAGGGGACTCCCGCTACGAGCAGTACTTC.

By proportion, this clonotype is medium-sized. The rearrangement joins TRBV10-3 to TRBJ2-7; D unresolved. The CDR3 runs 14 residues. V lost 0 bases, J lost 6 bases, and 12 bases lay in between. Germline V CDR1 and CDR2: ENHRY, SYGVKD. The CDR3: CAISESSKGREQYV. In DNA, the CDR3 is TGTGCCATCAGTGAGTCGTCGAAAGGTCGCGAGCAGTACGTC.

This clonotype was seen many times. The gene calls are TRBV7-2 and TRBJ2-2, with D uncertain. Trimming stripped 3 bases from V and 1 base from J, with 3 bases between. The CDR3 totals 13 residues. Germline V gives CDR1 SGHTA, CDR2 FQGNSA. The CDR3 loop is CASSFRNTGELFF. The CDR3 DNA reads TGTGCCAGCAGCTTTAGGAACACCGGGGAGCTGTTTTTT.

The chain uses TRBV18 and TRBJ2-3; 8 nucleotides match TRBD1. V trimming: 5 bases; J trimming: 3 bases; junction bases outside the gene matches: 7. The CDR3 contains 15 residues. Germline assignment: CDR1 KGHSH and CDR2 LQKENI. CDR3 sequence reads: CASSTQGASTDTQYF. The CDR3 DNA is TGTGCCAGCTCAACCCAGGGGGCGAGTACAGATACGCAGTATTTT.

V usage is TRBV5-1 and J usage is TRBJ1-6, with D unclear. V dropped 3 bases and J dropped 11 bases, with 18 bases sitting between them. This CDR3 contains 15 residues. The germline gives CDR1 SGHRS, CDR2 YFSETQ. The CDR3 sequence: CASSSEAGSLAPLHF. The CDR3 bases are TGCGCCAGCAGCTCCGAAGCGGGGAGTTTGGCACCCCTCCACTTT. Combining the CDR3 with reference TRBV5-1 and TRBJ1-6 gives the whole variable domain KAGVTQTPRYLIKTRGQQVTLSCSPISGHRSVSWYQQTPGQGLQFLFEYFSETQRNKGNFPGRFSGRQFSNSRSEMNVSTLELGDSALYLCASSSEAGSLAPLHFGNGTRLTVT.

This clonotype was counted at least ten times. J is TRBJ2-3 and V is TRBV12-3 or TRBV12-4, with D uncertain. The CDR3 length is 12 residues. Trimming pared 6 bases from V and 8 bases from J, leaving 12 bases between. Here the CDR3 reads CASRASGPTQYF. The CDR3 bases are TGTGCCAGCAGAGCTTCGGGCCCTACGCAGTATTTT.

This clonotype was counted many times. The chain carries TRBV20-1 and TRBJ1-2; 7 bases agree with TRBD1. J was trimmed by 4 bases and V by 6 bases; bases with no gene match: 11. Germline V gene sequence: CDR1 DFQATT, CDR2 SNEGSKA (reference sequence). The CDR3 is made up of 14 amino acids. CDR3 region: CSAPTFDRAYGYTF. The DNA for the CDR3 is TGCAGTGCACCGACCTTTGACAGGGCCTATGGCTACACCTTC.